The 23 T cell receptor beta chains below come from one sample, sequenced in a study of cytomegalovirus exposure and HLA in healthy donors. With 60 Vbeta and 13 Jbeta primers, the PCR was carried out. Only in-frame clones appear in the TCRdb table, and some are missing; sequencing was by immunoSEQ multiplex PCR. The sample records 150,000 to 200,000 clones, around 80% being singletons. The sequencing sample was made of PBMCs. Receptor source: a male donor in good health and CMV-seronegative.

The chain couples TRBV19 to TRBJ2-1; D gene uncertain. This CDR3 region has 14 residues. Per the germline V gene, CDR1 is LNHDA and CDR2 is SQIVND (reference sequence). Between the trimmed V and J ends, which lost 3 bases and 6 bases, there was a span of 12 bases. Here the CDR3 DNA reads TGTGCCAGTAGTATTTGGGCAGGAACCAATGAGCAGTTCTTC. This gives the protein CASSIWAGTNEQFF. The whole variable domain, remainder taken from reference TRBV19 and TRBJ2-1, is DGGITQSPKYLFRKEGQNVTLSCEQNLNHDAMYWYRQDPGQGLRLIYYSQIVNDFQKGDIAEGYSVSREKKESFPLTVTSAQKNPTAFYLCASSIWAGTNEQFFGPGTRLTVL.

V is TRBV9 and J is TRBJ2-7; 10 bases fit TRBD1. Germline values: CDR1 SGDLS, CDR2 YYNGEE. Trimming removed 4 bases from V and 5 bases from J; junction bases left unmatched: 12. The CDR3 consists of 16 residues. CDR3 sequence reads: CASSPLPRTGGHEQYF. The DNA of the CDR3 is TGTGCCAGCAGCCCCCTTCCGAGGACAGGGGGTCACGAGCAGTACTTC.

The rearrangement joins TRBV21-1 to TRBJ2-7; TRBD2 is the table's D call and was not checked against the DNA. TRBV21-1 is labeled a pseudogene. The CDR3 is 13 amino acids. DNA of the CDR3: TGTGCCAGCAGCAAGAGCCCCTCGCTCGAGCAGTACTTC. Translating it yields CASSKSPSLEQYF.

The chain links TRBV6-1 to TRBJ2-7; 11 nucleotides match TRBD2. Trimming removed 6 bases from V and 7 bases from J; junction bases left unmatched: 11. CDR1 and CDR2 from the germline V gene are MNHNS and SASEGT. The CDR3 is 15 residues long. CDR3 DNA: TGTGCCAGCAGGGCCGGGACTAGCGGCTCTATTGAGCAGTACTTC. It codes for CASRAGTSGSIEQYF.

The sample holds a few counts of this clone. The chain has TRBV7-9 and TRBJ1-3; 9 bases match TRBD1. CDR3 length: 15 amino acids. Looked up from germline, CDR1 is SEHNR and CDR2 is FQNEAQ (reference sequence). The V and J ends lost 3 bases and 6 bases, in that order; junction bases with no gene match: 6. This CDR3 is CASSFLRTGENTIYF. CDR3 DNA: TGTGCCAGCAGCTTCTTGAGGACAGGGGAAAACACCATATATTTT.

This rearrangement joins TRBV7-9 to TRBJ1-5; the D is unclear. Germline CDR1 is SEHNR and CDR2 is FQNEAQ (reference sequence). Trimming left V 3 bases short and J 4 bases short, with 7 bases between. The CDR3 loop spans 13 amino acids. CDR3: CASSFGGNQPQHF. In DNA form, the CDR3 reads TGTGCCAGCAGCTTCGGCGGGAATCAGCCCCAGCATTTT.

The chain uses TRBV28 and TRBJ1-3; tentative D call: TRBD1 (6 bases). CDR3 length: 13 residues. Germline-derived CDR1 and CDR2 are MDHEN and SYDVKM. V lost 7 bases, J lost 4 bases, and 11 bases lay in between. The CDR3 protein is CASKLGAGNTIYF. CDR3 DNA sequence: TGTGCCAGCAAATTGGGGGCGGGAAACACCATATATTTT.

This clone was observed a few times. This chain joins TRBV9 and TRBJ2-7, with D perhaps TRBD1 (5 bases). V was trimmed by 3 bases and J by 2 bases, leaving 12 bases between them. Germline V lookup: CDR1 SGDLS, CDR2 YYNGEE. The CDR3 covers 14 residues. In DNA form, the CDR3 reads TGTGCCAGCAGCGCGACAGCTAATACCTACGAGCAGTACTTC. As protein: CASSATANTYEQYF. The full variable domain, completed using reference TRBV9 and TRBJ2-7, is DSGVTQTPKHLITATGQRVTLRCSPRSGDLSVYWYQQSLDQGLQFLIQYYNGEERAKGNILERFSAQQFPDLHSELNLSSLELGDSALYFCASSATANTYEQYFGPGTRLTVT.

The chain recombines TRBV5-1 with TRBJ2-3; 11 bases are a match to TRBD2. There are 17 residues in the CDR3. Per the germline V gene, CDR1 is SGHRS and CDR2 is YFSETQ. Trimming at V came to 7 bases and at J to 1 base, leaving 11 bases not matched to a gene. As DNA, the CDR3 is TGCGCCAGCCTACTACTAGCGGGAGTGTATGGCACAGATACGCAGTATTTT. As protein: CASLLLAGVYGTDTQYF.

The chain has TRBV4-2 and TRBJ1-2, with a weak D call TRBD1 (5 bases). Germline assignment: CDR1 LGHNA and CDR2 YNFKEQ. This CDR3 has 15 amino acids. Trimming took 0 bases from V and 7 from J, leaving 15 bases between them. CDR3 loop: CASSQEVRVSSGYTF. CDR3 sequence (DNA): TGTGCCAGCAGCCAAGAGGTCAGGGTATCGTCTGGCTACACCTTC.

The chain combines TRBV18 with TRBJ1-5; TRBD1 matches at 9 bases. The trim removed 8 bases at V and 0 bases at J, leaving 11 bases unmatched. This CDR3 comprises 17 residues. In germline, CDR1 is KGHSH, CDR2 LQKENI. The CDR3 here is CASAQIGTGSSNQPQHF. CDR3 sequence (DNA): TGTGCCAGCGCTCAAATCGGGACAGGGTCTAGCAATCAGCCCCAGCATTTT.

J is TRBJ2-7 and V is TRBV25-1; D is perhaps TRBD1 (6 bases). V was shortened by 5 bases and J by 0 bases, with 14 bases between the two germline ends. CDR1 and CDR2 (germline): MGHDK, SYGVNS. The CDR3 is made up of 15 amino acids. The CDR3 nucleotides are TGTGCCAGCAGTTCCAACAGGGTTAGCTCCTACGAGCAGTACTTC. It is translated as CASSSNRVSSYEQYF.

The sample holds a few counts of this clone. Additional DNA sequences in this sample encode the identical CDR3. The genes are TRBV6-6 and TRBJ2-7; TRBD1 might be the D (7 bases). V was pared by 7 bases and J by 1 base, with 17 bases between. This CDR3 has 15 amino acids. Germline loops: CDR1 MNHNY, CDR2 SVGAGI (reference sequence). This chain's CDR3 is CASTPGQGGSYEQYF. CDR3 in DNA: TGTGCCAGCACCCCCGGGCAGGGGGGATCCTACGAGCAGTACTTC.

This clone was recorded once. This rearrangement joins TRBV28 to TRBJ2-1, with D tentatively TRBD1 (5 bases). V was cut by 2 bases and J by 6 bases, with 5 bases left in between. There are 12 residues in the CDR3. CDR1 and CDR2 from the germline V gene are MDHEN and SYDVKM. This CDR3 is CASSLQGNEQFF. CDR3 DNA: TGTGCCAGCAGTTTACAGGGCAATGAGCAGTTCTTC.

This clone appeared once. The rearrangement joins TRBV5-1 to TRBJ2-3; 7 bases line up with TRBD1. After removal of 2 bases from V and 4 bases from J, the junction contained 4 bases not matched to a gene. The CDR3 is 14 amino acids. The V gene's germline CDR1 is SGHRS and CDR2 YFSETQ. The CDR3 region has the DNA TGCGCCAGCAGCTTCGAGCAGGGGGCAGATACGCAGTATTTT. Protein product: CASSFEQGADTQYF.

The rearrangement joins TRBV5-5 to TRBJ2-7; TRBD1 matches at 9 bases. V dropped 5 bases and J dropped 6; count of bases not matched to a gene: 9. CDR3 length: 14 residues. Germline values: CDR1 SGHKS, CDR2 YYEKEE (reference sequence). This CDR3 is CASSLDRGRSEQYF. The CDR3, as DNA: TGTGCCAGCAGTCTGGACAGGGGCCGTAGCGAGCAGTACTTC.

The chain has TRBV9 and TRBJ2-7; TRBD2 might be the D (6 bases). This CDR3 is built from 15 residues. Deletions cut 4 bases from V and 3 bases from J, with 17 bases between. Germline loops: CDR1 SGDLS, CDR2 YYNGEE. The CDR3 protein is CASSPPVGGFYEQYF. In nucleotides, the CDR3 is TGTGCCAGCAGCCCCCCGGTAGGAGGGTTCTACGAGCAGTACTTC.

V and J are TRBV6-5 and TRBJ2-1, with TRBD2 matching 11 bases. This CDR3 contains 15 residues. V was clipped by 0 bases and J by 7 bases; unmatched bases: 2. Germline V gene data show CDR1 as MNHEY and CDR2 as SVGAGI. Here the CDR3 reads CASSYSTSGVNEQFF. The CDR3 DNA follows: TGTGCCAGCAGTTACTCGACTAGCGGGGTAAATGAGCAGTTCTTC.

The J gene is TRBJ1-2, the V gene TRBV15; TRBD1 might be the D (6 bases). Germline V gene sequence: CDR1 LNHNV, CDR2 YYDKDF (reference sequence). The CDR3 is 16 amino acids. V lost 1 base, J lost 7 bases, and 19 bases lay in between. The CDR3 sequence is CATSRGQGLSLSGYTF. Written as DNA, the CDR3 is TGTGCCACCAGCAGAGGCCAGGGGTTAAGTCTGAGTGGCTACACCTTC. The full variable domain, rest sourced from reference TRBV15 and TRBJ1-2, is DAMVIQNPRYQVTQFGKPVTLSCSQTLNHNVMYWYQQKSSQAPKLLFHYYDKDFNNEADTPDNFQSRRPNTSFCFLDIRSPGLGDTAMYLCATSRGQGLSLSGYTFGSGTRLTVV.

The rearrangement links TRBV18 to TRBJ2-3; D may be TRBD2 (7 bases). V was trimmed by 3 bases and J by 1 base, leaving 14 bases between them. The CDR3 has 16 residues. Germline CDR1 and CDR2: KGHSH and LQKENI. The CDR3 loop reads CASSPPGAGGTDTQYF. In DNA form, the CDR3 reads TGTGCCAGCTCACCCCCAGGGGCGGGGGGCACAGATACGCAGTATTTT.

The J gene is TRBJ2-3, the V gene TRBV27, with D possibly TRBD2 on 8 matching bases. V was clipped by 8 bases and J by 4 bases, with 28 bases between them. The CDR3 is 18 residues long. CDR1 is MNHEY, CDR2 SMNVEV, per germline (reference sequence). CDR3 nucleotide sequence: TGTGCCAGCCGATCCTATCAGGGGGGAGCGGGGGCCGCAGATACGCAGTATTTT. Translation: CASRSYQGGAGAADTQYF.

This sequence joins TRBV4-1 and TRBJ2-7; tentatively, D is TRBD1 (9 bases). There are 16 residues in the CDR3. The germline V gene encodes CDR1 MGHRA and CDR2 YSYEKL. The V end lost 4 bases, the J end lost 4 bases, and 20 bases lay between the germline ends. The CDR3 coding sequence is TGCGCCAGCAGCCGGTCGGGAGGGACAGGGAGGTACGAGCAGTACTTC. This sequence encodes CASSRSGGTGRYEQYF.

The V gene is TRBV29-1, the J gene TRBJ2-3, with 8 nucleotides matching TRBD2. Unmatched junction bases numbered 10, after V lost 0 bases and J lost 5 bases. The CDR3 extends over 16 amino acids. Germline CDR1 and CDR2: SQVTM and ANQGSEA. The DNA of the CDR3 is TGCAGCGTTGAAGAGGGGCGGGGGGCCGTAAAAGATACGCAGTATTTT. As protein: CSVEEGRGAVKDTQYF.